A selection of T cell receptor beta chains follows, all from one sample in a study of persistence of HIV-infected CD4 T cells. Their antigen targets remain unknown. Using immunoSEQ multiplex PCR, the repertoire was profiled, and TCRdb retains in-frame clones only, with some absent. The data show fewer than 50,000 clones, just over 90% seen once. The input for sequencing was CD4+ T cells sorted from PBMCs after roughly 18-hour stimulation, taken from a patient who received antiretroviral therapy. These receptors all come from an adult man with HIV who was CMV-seropositive. The CDR3 runs from the conserved cysteine through the conserved F or W. D genes are given only for firm matches. Clone size, where shown, is once, few, many, or a class for clones that have expanded.

>-|once|TRBV6-2/TRBV6-3|14|TRBJ1-5
CASSYQNRPWPQHF
TGTGCCAGCAGTTACCAGAACAGACCATGGCCCCAGCATTTT
>-|-|TRBV27|14|TRBJ1-6
CASSRRWDNSPLHF
TGTGCCAGCAGTCGTCGTTGGGATAATTCACCCCTCCACTTT
>TRBD1|-|TRBV18|17|TRBJ2-6
CASSPGGQGSGANVLTF
TGTGCCAGCTCACCAGGGGGACAGGGTTCTGGGGCCAACGTCCTGACTTTC
>-|-|TRBV7-2|14|TRBJ2-2
CASSSEGATGELFF
TGTGCCAGCAGCTCAGAAGGGGCTACCGGGGAGCTGTTTTTT
>TRBD2|-|TRBV5-1|15|TRBJ2-3
CASSFSGGLGDTQYF
TGCGCCAGCAGCTTTAGCGGGGGCCTTGGGGATACGCAGTATTTT
>TRBD1|-|TRBV10-3|13|TRBJ2-7
CAIPGTGGSEQYF
TGTGCCATACCAGGGACAGGGGGCTCCGAGCAGTACTTC
>-|-|TRBV3-1/TRBV3-2|15|TRBJ2-7
CASSQGEGTPIEQYF
TGTGCCAGCAGCCAAGGGGAAGGAACCCCCATCGAGCAGTACTTC
>TRBD1|-|TRBV7-2|15|TRBJ1-1
CASSLGTGLNTEAFF
TGTGCCAGCAGCTTAGGGACAGGGCTAAACACTGAAGCTTTCTTT
>-|-|TRBV7-9|15|TRBJ1-4
CASSLPTGTVEKLFF
TGTGCCAGCAGCTTACCGACAGGCACGGTTGAAAAACTGTTTTTT
>TRBD1|few|TRBV18|17|TRBJ1-6
CASSPSKQGVYNSPLHF
TGTGCCAGCTCACCGTCTAAACAGGGGGTTTATAATTCACCCCTCCACTTT
>TRBD1|-|TRBV6-1|13|TRBJ1-1
CASSEAGDSEAFF
TGTGCCAGCAGTGAAGCGGGGGACAGTGAAGCTTTCTTT
>TRBD1|-|TRBV19|13|TRBJ1-2
CASTPDRVRGYTF
TGTGCCAGTACCCCGGACAGGGTAAGGGGCTACACCTTC
>TRBD1|-|TRBV5-8|18|TRBJ1-5
CASSAGQGFGPSNQPQHF
TGTGCCAGCAGCGCGGGACAGGGGTTTGGCCCTAGCAATCAGCCCCAGCATTTT
>TRBD1|-|TRBV7-2|16|TRBJ2-2
CASSFQPGQSTGELFF
TGTGCCAGCAGCTTCCAGCCGGGACAGAGCACCGGGGAGCTGTTTTTT
>-|-|TRBV10-3|13|TRBJ2-7
CAIKTASSYEQYF
TGTGCCATCAAGACAGCCTCCTCCTACGAGCAGTACTTC
>TRBD1|-|TRBV2|15|TRBJ1-6
CASSPGQQRNSPLHF
TGTGCCAGCAGCCCGGGACAGCAACGAAATTCACCCCTCCACTTT
>-|-|TRBV29-1|14|TRBJ1-3
CSARSGGSGNTIYF
TGCAGCGCCAGATCGGGGGGGTCTGGAAACACCATATATTTT
>-|-|TRBV5-1|15|TRBJ2-3
CASSLQGGDTDTQYF
TGCGCCAGCAGCTTACAGGGAGGGGACACAGATACGCAGTATTTT
>TRBD1|-|TRBV18|14|TRBJ1-1
CASSPDRGQTEAFF
TGTGCCAGCTCACCGGACAGGGGGCAGACTGAAGCTTTCTTT
>-|-|TRBV5-6|12|TRBJ1-2
CASSLGGHPREF
TGTGCCAGCAGCTTGGGTGGCCATCCCCGTGAGTTC
>TRBD1|-|TRBV7-6|17|TRBJ2-3
CASSFTTGTGLPDTQYF
TGTGCCAGCAGCTTCACTACCGGGACAGGGCTTCCAGATACGCAGTATTTT
>TRBD1|-|TRBV28|16|TRBJ2-7
CASRPHSDRAYYEQYF
TGTGCCAGCAGGCCCCATTCTGACAGGGCCTACTACGAGCAGTACTTC
>-|few|TRBV6-6|13|TRBJ2-2
CASSPSLTGELFF
TGTGCCAGCAGCCCGTCACTCACCGGGGAGCTGTTTTTT
>-|-|TRBV7-6|12|TRBJ2-7
CASSSGAYEQYF
TGTGCCAGCAGCTCAGGGGCCTACGAGCAGTACTTC